This TCR beta chain was captured in a study of regulatory T cells in long-lasting Graves disease. General study points: Those with persistent Graves' had less TCR diversity than newly diagnosed patients.

This CDR3 comprises 11 residues. The germline V and J ends were trimmed by 5 bases and 5 bases, with 9 bases remaining between them. Germline V gene lookup returns CDR1 DFQATT and CDR2 SNEGSKA (reference sequence). The time point here: newly diagnosed GD, antithyroid drugs for less than 3 months. With RNA extracted from PBMCs as input, the TCR library was made. In building TCR beta libraries, iRepertoire HTBI primers were used together with Arm-PCR of CDR3 regions. TCRdb re-called the multiplex PCR reads with MiXCR, one entry per CDR3 protein. The profile covers a few hundred thousand distinct CDR3 sequences, with about 18% appearing a single time and approximately 14% taken by the ten largest. A note on this clonotype: Its matching antigen is unknown.

This sample also appeared in a second study, on T cells in Graves' hyperthyroidism and ophthalmopathy. That source notes: Hyperthyroidism of Graves' type that showed no ophthalmopathy progression within 18 months was stable. HTBI primers were used for first-round RT-PCR of the TCR CDR3. Before onset, ophthalmopathy was predicted by the model a median roughly 6.8 months earlier.

V usage is TRBV20-1 and J usage is TRBJ2-5; D is uncertain. The clonotype originates from a woman aged 25-40 years with Graves disease. Material: peripheral blood mononuclear cells (PBMCs), obtained at new diagnosis, from a patient treated with antithyroid drugs. CDR3 bases: TGCAGTGCTCCCTTTCGGGAGACCCAGTACTTC. As protein: CSAPFRETQYF.